This T cell receptor beta chain stems from a study of OX40 agonist ivuxolimab in advanced cancers. Background for the entire study: Ivuxolimab was a fully human IgG2 agonistic monoclonal antibody targeting the costimulatory receptor OX40 (CD134). Patients were allowed to have had prior anti-PD-1, anti-PD-L1 or anti-CTLA-4 therapy, and less than 45% of the dose-escalation patients had previously received checkpoint inhibitors. A male proportion of about 79% and a mean age of approximately 62 years, ranging from 23 to 79, were recorded for the dose-escalation cohort. Intravenous ivuxolimab was administered to patients every 2 weeks at six dose levels: 0.01, 0.1, 0.3, 1.5, 3 and 10 mg/kg. The purpose of peripheral TCRbeta sequencing was to test whether ivuxolimab changed TCR sequence diversity and led to clonal T-cell expansion. The monotherapy dose-escalation portion (N of about 57 patients) of the phase I ivuxolimab trial is reported in the paper. Partial responses were achieved by three dose-escalation patients, of whom one had hepatocellular carcinoma and two had cutaneous melanoma. Among the roughly 54 dose-escalation patients, some 19 had hepatocellular carcinoma, around 15 melanoma, 9 renal cell carcinoma and 9 head and neck cancer.

Worth noting for this clone: It lacks a known antigen. No much larger clone exists at a distance of one base, and base qualities are not known.

Genomic DNA was extracted from sorted cells for sequencing of the TCRbeta CDR3 region. The immunoSEQ Assay was used to sequence the TCRbeta CDR3 regions. TCRdb carries this immuneACCESS record with in-frame sequences only. Its versions omit some clonotypes, under half of them owing to an unresolved V gene in the studies checked, with the rest unexplained. The sample table shows 20,000 to 25,000 clones, and roughly 85% are seen once. The ten largest make up 45% to 55% of the sample. Study-wide conclusions, independent of this receptor: Antigen specificity was not determined for the clonally expanded peripheral T cells. After ivuxolimab, expanded clones were on average more numerous among CD8+ T cells than among CD4+ T cells. At doses of 0.1 to 3.0 mg/kg, clonal expansion of both CD4+ and CD8+ blood T cells was observed from baseline to week 6. Partial responders in the 0.1-3.0 mg/kg groups had among the lowest normalized peripheral clonal expansion, especially among CD8+ T cells. Low levels of normalized T-cell clonal expansion were also seen in some patients who did not respond.

Relative to germline, V is 5 bases shorter and J is 6 bases shorter, with 16 bases between their ends. The CDR3 measures 14 amino acids from cysteine to phenylalanine. CDR3 DNA is the only sequence kept; it has 42 bases, read in frame from the first base. CDR1 MNHNS and CDR2 SASEGT were looked up in the germline V gene. Patients with autoimmune disease history or receiving systemic immunosuppression were excluded from the trial. Peripheral blood for TCR sequencing was collected from all dose cohorts at baseline, on cycle 4 day 1, and on cycle 7 day 1. Samples were obtained from an open-label, multicenter, first-in-human phase I dose-escalation trial of ivuxolimab. Adults with locally advanced or metastatic melanoma, renal cell carcinoma, hepatocellular carcinoma or head and neck squamous cell carcinoma were enrolled in the trial. CD4+ and CD8+ T cells were sorted separately from peripheral blood before TCR sequencing.

This receptor was obtained from an adult with an advanced solid tumor such as melanoma, head and neck, liver or kidney cancer. The receptor chain draws on TRBV6-1 and TRBJ1-1, with no D gene named confidently. The starting material was CD4+ or CD8+ T cells sorted from blood, obtained in a trial of the OX40 agonist ivuxolimab. The base sequence is TGTGCCAGCAGTAAAAGCGACGGTGGATCTGAAGCTTTCTTT. It is translated as CASSKSDGGSEAFF.